The 29 T cell receptor beta chains presented below share a single source sample, sequenced in a study of beta chain features in type 1 diabetes. Study-wide results and caveats: TCRB CDR3 length was moderately but significantly reduced in all four CD4+ subsets of Type 1 diabetes patients.

Expressed TCRB transcripts were sequenced after all isolated RNA was converted to cDNA. Method: immunoSEQ multiplex PCR; TCRdb's copy keeps in-frame clones and lacks some. Here the sample spans 640,000 or so clones, 11% to 15% being singletons. These TCRs' antigens remain unknown. The sample consisted of naive CD4+ T cells from blood. These receptors originate from a man in his late teens or twenties with type 1 diabetes.

This clone was seen a few times. This chain connects TRBV30 to TRBJ2-1; possible D gene TRBD1, 5 bases. The CDR3 extends over 17 amino acids. CDR1 and CDR2 (germline): GTSNPN, SVGIG (reference sequence). V lost 0 bases and J lost 4, with 19 bases in between. The CDR3 coding sequence is TGTGCCTGGAGTGTTTGGGTTGGGCAGGGTGGTTACAATGAGCAGTTCTTC. This codes for CAWSVWVGQGGYNEQFF.

This clone was seen only a few times. This rearrangement joins TRBV27 to TRBJ2-6, with no clear D. The CDR3 length is 14 residues. V was trimmed by 6 bases and J by 0 bases, leaving 6 bases between them. The germline gives CDR1 MNHEY, CDR2 SMNVEV (reference sequence). The CDR3 protein is CASSRSSGANVLTF. CDR3 nucleotides: TGTGCCAGCAGCCGGTCCTCTGGGGCCAACGTCCTGACTTTC. Complete variable domain (other parts from reference TRBV27 and TRBJ2-6): EAQVTQNPRYLITVTGKKLTVTCSQNMNHEYMSWYRQDPGLGLRQIYYSMNVEVTDKGDVPEGYKVSRKEKRNFPLILESPSPNQTSLYFCASSRSSGANVLTFGAGSRLTVL.

The chain combines TRBV30 with TRBJ2-2; 7 positions match TRBD1. Germline loops: CDR1 GTSNPN, CDR2 SVGIG (reference sequence). Losses at the gene ends were 4 bases for V and 6 bases for J; bases not matched to a gene: 5. This CDR3 has 13 residues. The CDR3 is CAWNPGGSGELFF. The DNA for the CDR3 is TGTGCCTGGAACCCAGGGGGTTCCGGGGAGCTGTTTTTT.

The chain links TRBV2 to TRBJ2-5; D gene ambiguous. Germline CDR1 is SNHLY and CDR2 is FYNNEI. The CDR3 has 14 residues. V dropped 1 base and J dropped 2 bases, with 8 bases sitting between them. The CDR3 nucleotides are TGTGCCAGCAGTGAAGACAGTAAGCAAGAGACCCAGTACTTC. It yields the protein CASSEDSKQETQYF.

The chain has TRBV28 and TRBJ2-3, with 8 nucleotides matching TRBD2. This CDR3 region has 14 residues. V trimming: 8 bases; J trimming: 6 bases; junction bases outside the gene matches: 10. Germline V lookup: CDR1 MDHEN, CDR2 SYDVKM. CDR3 sequence: CASEAGALRDTQYF. CDR3 in DNA: TGTGCCAGCGAAGCGGGGGCCCTCCGTGATACGCAGTATTTT.

The genes are TRBV29-1 and TRBJ1-2; maybe TRBD1 (5 bases). This CDR3 comprises 14 residues. The ends were cut back, 4 bases at V and 3 bases at J, with 15 bases in the middle. Germline V gives CDR1 SQVTM, CDR2 ANQGSEA. CDR3 loop: CSVARDLNYYGYTF. The CDR3 DNA reads as TGCAGCGTTGCCAGGGACCTGAACTACTATGGCTACACCTTC.

With respect to this clone: This sample also contains other DNA sequences that code for the same CDR3. This chain uses TRBV30 with TRBJ2-7; weak D call: TRBD1 (6 bases). The germline gives CDR1 GTSNPN, CDR2 SVGIG (reference sequence). This CDR3 has 11 amino acids. Trimming cost V 4 bases and J 4 bases, with 8 bases left between them. The CDR3 spells CAWNRDYEQYF. The CDR3 DNA is TGTGCCTGGAACAGGGATTACGAGCAGTACTTC.

This chain connects TRBV5-1 to TRBJ2-2; 9 positions agree with TRBD2. Per germline, CDR1 SGHRS and CDR2 YFSETQ. J lost 7 bases, V lost 0 bases, and 7 bases had no gene match. The CDR3 covers 16 residues. CDR3 DNA sequence: TGCGCCAGCAGCTTGGCGTCTAGCGGGACGGTCGGGGAGCTGTTTTTT. Translating it yields CASSLASSGTVGELFF.

This clone was seen a handful of times. Within the sample, other DNA sequences also encode this same CDR3. The rearrangement joins TRBV29-1 to TRBJ1-1; D possibly corresponds to TRBD1 (6 bases). Trimming pared 1 base from V and 1 base from J, leaving 7 bases between. CDR3 length: 13 amino acids. From germline, CDR1 is SQVTM and CDR2 ANQGSEA. In DNA form, the CDR3 reads TGCAGCGTTGAAGGGACAGAGAACACTGAAGCTTTCTTT. The encoded protein is CSVEGTENTEAFF.

This clone was observed a handful of times. V usage is TRBV7-6 and J usage is TRBJ2-3; D possibly corresponds to TRBD1 (6 bases). Trimming took off 2 bases at V and 2 bases at J, with 14 bases between the two ends. The CDR3 has 16 residues. Germline V gene lookup returns CDR1 SGHVS and CDR2 FNYEAQ. The chain's CDR3 is CASSLQGWGTTDTQYF. The CDR3 DNA follows: TGTGCCAGCAGCTTACAGGGGTGGGGAACCACAGATACGCAGTATTTT.

The chain employs TRBV7-6 and TRBJ2-5; D call uncertain. The germline CDR1 and CDR2 sequences are SGHVS and FNYEAQ. CDR3 size: 12 residues. V gave up 1 base and J gave up 9 bases, with 9 bases separating them. The CDR3 bases are TGTGCCAGCAGCTTAGGGGCGGTAGCCCAGTACTTC. Residues: CASSLGAVAQYF.

This clone showed up just a few times. The rearrangement joins TRBV29-1 to TRBJ1-1; D call uncertain. Between the trimmed V and J ends, which lost 7 bases and 4 bases, there was a span of 7 bases. The CDR3 has 10 residues. Germline-derived CDR1 and CDR2 are SQVTM and ANQGSEA. CDR3 sequence reads: CSAGRTEAFF. The CDR3 DNA reads TGCAGCGCCGGCCGCACTGAAGCTTTCTTT. Filled out from reference TRBV29-1 and TRBJ1-1, the complete variable domain reads SAVISQKPSRDICQRGTSLTIQCQVDSQVTMMFWYRQQPGQSLTLIATANQGSEATYESGFVIDKFPISRPNLTFSTLTVSNMSPEDSSIYLCSAGRTEAFFGQGTRLTVV.

The V and J genes are TRBV10-3 and TRBJ2-3; 11 bases line up with TRBD2. This CDR3 is built from 19 residues. CDR1 is ENHRY, CDR2 SYGVKD, per germline. Trimming cost V 0 bases and J 3 bases; bases outside gene matches: 11. CDR3 bases: TGTGCCATCAGTGAGTCTGGACTAGCGGGTCCGGGTGGGACAGATACGCAGTATTTT. Encoded protein: CAISESGLAGPGGTDTQYF.

In this sample, this clone turned up a few times. The chain links TRBV27 to TRBJ1-1, with 7 bases that match TRBD1. The CDR3 has 16 amino acids. V lost 3 bases to trimming and J lost 3 bases; unmatched junction nucleotides: 10. Germline CDR1 reads MNHEY; CDR2 reads SMNVEV (reference sequence). For the CDR3, the DNA is TGTGCCAGCAGTTTTGACAGGGACTCGGGCGACACTGAAGCTTTCTTT. This codes for CASSFDRDSGDTEAFF.

The table lists this clone with a few counts. The V call is TRBV4-2, the J call TRBJ2-7, with 8 bases identical to TRBD2. With 0 bases clipped from V and 4 bases from J, the junction kept 8 bases outside the gene matches. The CDR3 loop spans 16 amino acids. The germline V gene has CDR1 LGHNA and CDR2 YNFKEQ. CDR3 DNA sequence: TGTGCCAGCAGCCAAGATCTTCGGGAGGGCCGGTACGAGCAGTACTTC. Encoded protein: CASSQDLREGRYEQYF.

V is TRBV7-2 and J is TRBJ2-4; D is perhaps TRBD2 (5 bases). The CDR3 is made up of 13 amino acids. Trimming stripped 5 bases from V and 6 bases from J, with 11 bases between. Germline V gene sequence: CDR1 SGHTA, CDR2 FQGNSA. For the CDR3, the DNA is TGTGCCAGCAGCCCGCCTGAGGGAAACATTCAGTACTTC. Translated: CASSPPEGNIQYF.

V is TRBV30 and J is TRBJ2-1, with D possibly matching TRBD1 (6 bases). CDR1 and CDR2 from the germline V gene are GTSNPN and SVGIG (reference sequence). V was clipped by 3 bases and J by 8 bases, with 29 bases between them. The CDR3 sequence is 18 residues long. CDR3 amino acids: CAWRATLHREEGRDEQFF. CDR3 DNA: TGTGCCTGGAGAGCCACACTTCACAGGGAAGAGGGGCGTGATGAGCAGTTCTTC.

This clone was seen a few times. CDR3 region: CASSLGGTSGLTDTQYF. The CDR3 DNA follows: TGTGCCAGCAGCCTAGGTGGGACTAGCGGGTTAACAGATACGCAGTATTTT. The V gene is TRBV7-9, the J gene TRBJ2-3; 12 bases line up with TRBD2. Germline assignment: CDR1 SEHNR and CDR2 FQNEAQ (reference sequence). The V segment lost 5 bases and the J segment 3 bases; nucleotides outside the gene matches: 9. The CDR3 runs to 17 residues.

The genes are TRBV18 and TRBJ1-1; D not resolved. Trimming pared 1 base from V and 5 bases from J, leaving 20 bases between. This CDR3 contains 17 residues. Germline V lookup: CDR1 KGHSH, CDR2 LQKENI. This CDR3 is CASSPLNQAASLTEAFF. The CDR3, as DNA: TGTGCCAGCTCACCACTAAACCAGGCGGCGTCTCTTACTGAAGCTTTCTTT.

The V gene is TRBV7-6, the J gene TRBJ1-1; no firm D call. There are 15 residues in the CDR3. Germline CDR1 and CDR2: SGHVS and FNYEAQ. The ends were cut back, 0 bases at V and 5 bases at J, with 13 bases in the middle. CDR3 coding DNA: TGTGCCAGCAGCTTAGCGCGAAGGGTATGGACTGAAGCTTTCTTT. It encodes CASSLARRVWTEAFF. The whole variable domain, filled in from reference TRBV7-6 and TRBJ1-1, reads GAGVSQSPRYKVTKRGQDVALRCDPISGHVSLYWYRQALGQGPEFLTYFNYEAQQDKSGLPNDRFSAERPEGSISTLTIQRTEQRDSAMYRCASSLARRVWTEAFFGQGTRLTVV.

In its sample, this clone was seen a few times. The CDR3 sequence: CASSEVTGTEETQYF. The CDR3 region has the DNA TGTGCCAGCAGTGAAGTTACCGGGACAGAAGAGACCCAGTACTTC. The chain has TRBV2 and TRBJ2-5; TRBD1 matches at 7 bases. The germline V gene has CDR1 SNHLY and CDR2 FYNNEI. There are 15 residues in the CDR3. V was clipped by 1 base and J by 3 bases; unmatched bases: 5.

The chain uses TRBV19 and TRBJ2-1; tentatively, D is TRBD1 or TRBD2 (6 bases each). CDR3 length: 15 amino acids. Germline V gene data show CDR1 as LNHDA and CDR2 as SQIVND (reference sequence). V gave up 7 bases and J gave up 7 bases, with 20 bases separating them. For the CDR3, the DNA is TGTGCCAGTACCTCCGAGGGGGGAGCGCGGAATGAGCAGTTCTTC. It codes for CASTSEGGARNEQFF.

A few counts support this clone. The rearrangement joins TRBV18 to TRBJ2-1; tentatively, D is TRBD2 (5 bases). Germline CDR1 and CDR2: KGHSH and LQKENI. This CDR3 spans 15 amino acids. V lost 6 bases to trimming and J lost 9 bases, with 21 bases between them. The CDR3 coding sequence is TGTGCCAGCTCCTCCAGCAGGACTGGAGTGAGTGAGCAGTTCTTC. Translation: CASSSSRTGVSEQFF.

This clone was found a few times. The chain combines TRBV27 with TRBJ2-5, with unresolved D. The CDR3 contains 10 residues. Trimming removed 7 bases at V and 10 bases at J, with 10 bases between. Per the germline V gene, CDR1 is MNHEY and CDR2 is SMNVEV (reference sequence). CDR3 loop: CASKEYFQYF. In nucleotides, the CDR3 is TGTGCCAGCAAGGAGTACTTCCAGTACTTC.

This clone has more than one count but fewer than ten. The chain is built from TRBV7-2 and TRBJ2-4; no reliable D call. The CDR3 loop spans 15 amino acids. CDR1 is SGHTA and CDR2 is FQGNSA in the germline V gene. V shed 4 bases and J shed 6 bases, with 16 bases lying between them. CDR3 sequence (DNA): TGTGCCAGCAGCTCCCCGAGTATGGGTCCAAACATTCAGTACTTC. Translating gives CASSSPSMGPNIQYF.

This clone was counted a single time. The rearrangement uses TRBV5-1 and TRBJ2-3; 8 bases agree with TRBD2. Germline assignment: CDR1 SGHRS and CDR2 YFSETQ. V lost 0 bases to trimming and J lost 5 bases; unmatched junction nucleotides: 8. The length of the CDR3 is 16 residues. In DNA, the CDR3 is TGCGCCAGCAGCTTGGCGGGAGGGCCGTATGAAGATACGCAGTATTTT. Protein: CASSLAGGPYEDTQYF.

The chain has TRBV6-6 and TRBJ1-2, with D perhaps matching TRBD1 (5 bases). The CDR3 consists of 15 residues. Trimming stripped 4 bases from V and 8 bases from J, with 20 bases between. Germline V lookup: CDR1 MNHNY, CDR2 SVGAGI (reference sequence). The CDR3 bases are TGTGCCAGCAGTTCGCACGCGGCAGGGCGTGAAGGCTACACCTTC. Translation gives CASSSHAAGREGYTF.

This clone has only a few counts. The V gene is TRBV27, the J gene TRBJ2-5; weak D call: TRBD2 (5 bases). Germline V gene lookup returns CDR1 MNHEY and CDR2 SMNVEV (reference sequence). The V and J ends lost 9 bases and 5 bases respectively, with 13 bases between them. This CDR3 is built from 12 residues. CDR3 protein: CASGGRAETQYF. The CDR3 bases are TGTGCCAGTGGAGGTCGTGCGGAGACCCAGTACTTC.

V usage is TRBV7-3 and J usage is TRBJ1-5, with a tentative D call TRBD1 (6 bases). The V gene's germline CDR1 is SGHTA and CDR2 FQGTGA. Trimming removed 4 bases from V and 6 bases from J, with 13 bases in between. CDR3 length: 14 amino acids. CDR3 in amino acids: CASSSPTGPQPQHF. CDR3 nucleotides: TGTGCCAGCAGCTCGCCGACAGGACCTCAGCCCCAGCATTTT.